This TCR beta chain was identified during a study of blood T cell repertoires in COVID-19. Overall study context: COVID-19 samples from acute and convalescent phases originated in the United States, Italy and Spain. Sample material is recorded as cDNA or gDNA derived from T cells, B-cell-depleted T cells, or PBMCs.

Original handling: Amplifying reference gene primers gave estimates of nucleated cell counts. Using immunoSEQ multiplex PCR, the repertoire was profiled, and TCRdb retains in-frame clones only, with some absent. V and J calls and clone size are those listed in that table; D and trimming were worked out from the DNA. The data show about 210,000 clones, around nine tenths seen once. V lost 6 bases to trimming and J lost 4 bases, with 9 bases between them. Germline CDR1 MNHEY, CDR2 SVGAGI. This CDR3 contains 13 residues. The chain recombines TRBV6-5 with TRBJ1-4; no reliable D call. The sample taken for sequencing was peripheral blood. The clonotype comes from a woman between 40 and 50 years old with acute or convalescent COVID-19. CDR3 in amino acids: CASRGGYNEKLFF. CDR3 coding DNA: TGTGCCAGCAGAGGCGGGTATAATGAAAAACTGTTTTTT.